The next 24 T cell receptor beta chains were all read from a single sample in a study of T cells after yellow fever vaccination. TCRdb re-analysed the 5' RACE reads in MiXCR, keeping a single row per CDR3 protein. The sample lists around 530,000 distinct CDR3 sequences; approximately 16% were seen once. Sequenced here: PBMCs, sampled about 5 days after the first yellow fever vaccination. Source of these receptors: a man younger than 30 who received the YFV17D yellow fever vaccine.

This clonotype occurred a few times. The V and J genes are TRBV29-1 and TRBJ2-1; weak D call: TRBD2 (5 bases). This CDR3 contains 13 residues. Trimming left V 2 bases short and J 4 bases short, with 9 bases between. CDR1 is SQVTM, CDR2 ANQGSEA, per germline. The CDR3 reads CSVESGPYNEQFF. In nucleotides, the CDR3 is TGCAGCGTTGAAAGCGGCCCATACAATGAGCAGTTCTTC.

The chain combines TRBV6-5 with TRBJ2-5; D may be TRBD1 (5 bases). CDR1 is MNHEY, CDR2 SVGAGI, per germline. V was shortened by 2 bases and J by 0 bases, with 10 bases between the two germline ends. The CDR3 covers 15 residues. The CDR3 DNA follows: TGTGCCAGCAGTTACAACCAGGGAAACCAAGAGACCCAGTACTTC. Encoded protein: CASSYNQGNQETQYF.

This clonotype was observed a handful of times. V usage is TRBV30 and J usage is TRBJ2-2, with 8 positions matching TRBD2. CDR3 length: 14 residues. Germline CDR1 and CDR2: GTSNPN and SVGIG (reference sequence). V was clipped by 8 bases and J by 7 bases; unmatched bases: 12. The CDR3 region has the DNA TGTGCCAGGCTGATGCCGGGAGGGTTCGGGGAGCTGTTTTTT. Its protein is CARLMPGGFGELFF.

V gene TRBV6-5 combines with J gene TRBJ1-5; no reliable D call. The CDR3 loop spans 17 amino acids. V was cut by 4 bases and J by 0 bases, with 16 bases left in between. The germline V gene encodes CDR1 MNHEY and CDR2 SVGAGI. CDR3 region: CASSSTIGEDSNQPQHF. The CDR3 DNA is TGTGCCAGCAGTTCCACCATTGGGGAGGATAGCAATCAGCCCCAGCATTTT.

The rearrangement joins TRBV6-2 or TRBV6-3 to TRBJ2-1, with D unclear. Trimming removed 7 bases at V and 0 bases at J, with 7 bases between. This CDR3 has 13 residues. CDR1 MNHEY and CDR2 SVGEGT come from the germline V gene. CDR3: CASTYSSYNEQFF. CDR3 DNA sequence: TGTGCCAGCACGTACTCCTCCTACAATGAGCAGTTCTTC.

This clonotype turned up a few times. DNA for the CDR3: TGTGCCACCTTGTCGGGGGAGCTGTTTTTT. As protein: CATLSGELFF. J is TRBJ2-2 and V is TRBV6-2 or TRBV6-3, with D unresolved. CDR1 and CDR2 (germline): MNHEY, SVGEGT. This CDR3 spans 10 amino acids. V was clipped by 10 bases and J by 8 bases, with 8 bases between them.

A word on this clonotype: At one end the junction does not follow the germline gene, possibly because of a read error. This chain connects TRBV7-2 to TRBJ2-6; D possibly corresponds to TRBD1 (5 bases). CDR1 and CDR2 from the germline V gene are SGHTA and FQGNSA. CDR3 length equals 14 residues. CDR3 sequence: CASNLGAGANVLTF. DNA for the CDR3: TGTGCCAGCAACTTAGGGGCTGGGGCCAACGTCCTGACTTTC.

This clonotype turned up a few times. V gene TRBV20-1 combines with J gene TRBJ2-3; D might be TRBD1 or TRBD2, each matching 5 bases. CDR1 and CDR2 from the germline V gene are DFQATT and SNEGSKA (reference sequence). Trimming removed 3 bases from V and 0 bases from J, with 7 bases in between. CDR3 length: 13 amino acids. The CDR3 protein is CSASEGSTDTQYF. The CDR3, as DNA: TGCAGTGCTAGTGAGGGGAGCACAGATACGCAGTATTTT.

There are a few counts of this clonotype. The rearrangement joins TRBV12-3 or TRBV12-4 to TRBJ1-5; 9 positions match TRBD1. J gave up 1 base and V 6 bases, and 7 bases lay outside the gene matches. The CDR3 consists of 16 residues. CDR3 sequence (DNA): TGTGCCAGCAGACGGACAGGGGCAGGGAGCAATCAGCCCCAGCATTTT. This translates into CASRRTGAGSNQPQHF.

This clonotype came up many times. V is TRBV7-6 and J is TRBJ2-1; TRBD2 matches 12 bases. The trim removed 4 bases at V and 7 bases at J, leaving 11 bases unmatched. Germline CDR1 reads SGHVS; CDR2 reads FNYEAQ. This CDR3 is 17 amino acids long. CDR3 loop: CASSSTLLAGGLNEQFF. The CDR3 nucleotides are TGTGCCAGCAGCTCAACTTTACTAGCGGGGGGTCTGAATGAGCAGTTCTTC.

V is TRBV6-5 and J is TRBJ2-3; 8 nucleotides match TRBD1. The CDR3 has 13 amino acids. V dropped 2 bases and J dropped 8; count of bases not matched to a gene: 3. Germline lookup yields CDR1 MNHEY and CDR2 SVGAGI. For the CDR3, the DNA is TGTGCCAGCAGTTACCAGGGGGCGGGTACGCAGTATTTT. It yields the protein CASSYQGAGTQYF.

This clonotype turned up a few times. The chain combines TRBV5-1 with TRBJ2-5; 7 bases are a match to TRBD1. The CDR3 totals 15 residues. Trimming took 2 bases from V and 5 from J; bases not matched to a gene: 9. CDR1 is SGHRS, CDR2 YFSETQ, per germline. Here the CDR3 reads CASSFGLDRAETQYF. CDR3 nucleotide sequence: TGCGCCAGCAGCTTTGGATTAGACAGGGCCGAGACCCAGTACTTC.

CDR3 sequence reads: CASSHAAGRDTQYF. The CDR3 DNA follows: TGTGCCAGCAGCCACGCTGCGGGGAGGGATACGCAGTATTTT. This chain uses TRBV3-1 with TRBJ2-3; a weak D match, TRBD2 (6 bases). Germline CDR1 LGHDT, CDR2 YNNKEL (reference sequence). The CDR3 extends over 14 amino acids. The V gene lost 3 bases and the J gene lost 6 bases, with 13 bases spanning the gap.

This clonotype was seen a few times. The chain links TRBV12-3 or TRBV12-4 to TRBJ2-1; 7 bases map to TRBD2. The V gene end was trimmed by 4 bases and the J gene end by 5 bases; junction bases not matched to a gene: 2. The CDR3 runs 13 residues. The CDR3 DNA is TGTGCCAGCAGTTATAGCGGGCACAATGAGCAGTTCTTC. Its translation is CASSYSGHNEQFF.

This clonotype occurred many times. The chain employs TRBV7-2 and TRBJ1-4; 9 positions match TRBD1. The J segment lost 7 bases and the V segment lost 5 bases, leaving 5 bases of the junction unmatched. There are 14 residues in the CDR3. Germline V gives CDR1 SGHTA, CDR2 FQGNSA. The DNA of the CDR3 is TGTGCCAGCAGCGGACAGGGGTGGGGTGAAAAACTGTTTTTT. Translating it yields CASSGQGWGEKLFF. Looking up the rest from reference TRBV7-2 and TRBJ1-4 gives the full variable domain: GAGVSQSPSNKVTEKGKDVELRCDPISGHTALYWYRQSLGQGLEFLIYFQGNSAPDKSGLPSDRFSAERTGGSVSTLTIQRTQQEDSAVYLCASSGQGWGEKLFFGSGTQLSVL.

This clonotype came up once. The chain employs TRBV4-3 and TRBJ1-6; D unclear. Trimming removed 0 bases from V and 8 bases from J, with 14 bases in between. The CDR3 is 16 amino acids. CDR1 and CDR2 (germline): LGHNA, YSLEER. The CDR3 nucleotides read TGCGCCAGCAGCCAAGATGGTTCGGGAAGGCATTCACCCCTCCACTTT. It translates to CASSQDGSGRHSPLHF.

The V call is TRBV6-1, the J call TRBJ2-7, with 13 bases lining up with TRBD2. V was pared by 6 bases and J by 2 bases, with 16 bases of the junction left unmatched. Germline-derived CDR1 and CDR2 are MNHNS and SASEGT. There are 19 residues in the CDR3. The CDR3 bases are TGTGCCAGCAGCCGCCAACTAGCGGGGGGGAACTCCTCTCCCTACGAGCAGTACTTC. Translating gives CASSRQLAGGNSSPYEQYF.

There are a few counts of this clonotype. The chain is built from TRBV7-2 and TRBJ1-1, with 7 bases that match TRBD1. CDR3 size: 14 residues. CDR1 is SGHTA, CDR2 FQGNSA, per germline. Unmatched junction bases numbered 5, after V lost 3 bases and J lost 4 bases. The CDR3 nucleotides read TGTGCCAGCAGCTTTACAGGGGCAGGCACTGAAGCTTTCTTT. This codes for CASSFTGAGTEAFF.

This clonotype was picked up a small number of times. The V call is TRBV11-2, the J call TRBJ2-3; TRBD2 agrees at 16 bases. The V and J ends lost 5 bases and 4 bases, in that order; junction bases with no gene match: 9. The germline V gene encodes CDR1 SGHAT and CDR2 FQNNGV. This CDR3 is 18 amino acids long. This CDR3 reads CASSLGLAGGRGPDTQYF. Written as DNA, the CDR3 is TGTGCCAGCAGCCTGGGACTAGCGGGGGGGCGGGGCCCAGATACGCAGTATTTT.

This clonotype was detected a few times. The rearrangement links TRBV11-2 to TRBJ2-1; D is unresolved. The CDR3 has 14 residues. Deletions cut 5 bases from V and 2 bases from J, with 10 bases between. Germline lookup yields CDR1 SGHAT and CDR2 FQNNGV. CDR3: CASSLTMAYNEQFF. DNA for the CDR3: TGTGCCAGCAGCCTCACCATGGCCTACAATGAGCAGTTCTTC.

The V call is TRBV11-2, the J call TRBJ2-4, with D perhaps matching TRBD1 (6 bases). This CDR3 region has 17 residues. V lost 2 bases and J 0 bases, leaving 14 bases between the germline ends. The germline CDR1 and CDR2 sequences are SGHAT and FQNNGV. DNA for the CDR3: TGTGCCAGCAGCTTACCCCAGGGGTCGAAAGCCAAAAACATTCAGTACTTC. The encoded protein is CASSLPQGSKAKNIQYF.

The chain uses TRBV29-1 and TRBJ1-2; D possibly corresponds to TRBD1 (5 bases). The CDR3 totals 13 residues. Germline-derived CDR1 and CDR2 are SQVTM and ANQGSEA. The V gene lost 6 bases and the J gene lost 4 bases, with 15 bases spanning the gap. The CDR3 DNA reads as TGCAGCGTCGCTGGGGGGGGTTCCTATGGCTACACCTTC. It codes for CSVAGGGSYGYTF.

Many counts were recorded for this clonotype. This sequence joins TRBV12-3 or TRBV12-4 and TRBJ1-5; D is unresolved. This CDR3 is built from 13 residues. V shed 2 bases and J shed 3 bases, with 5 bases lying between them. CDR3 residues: CASSLSFNQPQHF. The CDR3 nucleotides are TGTGCCAGCAGTTTATCTTTCAATCAGCCCCAGCATTTT.

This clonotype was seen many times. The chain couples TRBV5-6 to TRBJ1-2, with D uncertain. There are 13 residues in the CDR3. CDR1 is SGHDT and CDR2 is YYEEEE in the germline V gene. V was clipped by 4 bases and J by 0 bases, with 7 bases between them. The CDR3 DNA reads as TGTGCCAGCAGCGATCGAGCTAACTATGGCTACACCTTC. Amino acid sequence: CASSDRANYGYTF.